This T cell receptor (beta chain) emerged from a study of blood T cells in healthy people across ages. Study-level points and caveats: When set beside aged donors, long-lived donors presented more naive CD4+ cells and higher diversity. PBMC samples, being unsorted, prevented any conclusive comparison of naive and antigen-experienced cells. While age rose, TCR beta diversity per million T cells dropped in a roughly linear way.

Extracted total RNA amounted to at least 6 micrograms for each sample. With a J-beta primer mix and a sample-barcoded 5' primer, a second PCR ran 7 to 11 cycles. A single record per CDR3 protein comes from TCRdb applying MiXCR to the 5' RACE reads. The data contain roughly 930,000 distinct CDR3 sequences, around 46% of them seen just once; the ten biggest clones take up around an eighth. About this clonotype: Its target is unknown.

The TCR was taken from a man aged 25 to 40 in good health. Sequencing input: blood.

The CDR3 reads CASSYETGRAYEQYF. The CDR3 region has the DNA TGTGCCAGCAGTTACGAAACGGGGAGGGCCTACGAGCAGTACTTC. The chain recombines TRBV6-6 with TRBJ2-7; TRBD2 matches 7 bases. CDR3 length: 15 residues. V gave up 2 bases and J gave up 2 bases; unmatched junction bases: 6. From germline, CDR1 is MNHNY and CDR2 SVGAGI (reference sequence).